This T cell receptor beta chain was recorded in a study of blood T cell repertoires in COVID-19. Looking at the study overall: Whether acute or convalescent, the COVID-19 samples came from the United States, Italy and Spain. PBMCs, B-cell-depleted T cells, or T cells were the source of the cDNA or gDNA that made up the material.

Germline CDR1 is MGHRA and CDR2 is YSYEKL. Unmatched junction bases numbered 3, after V lost 3 bases and J lost 3 bases. This CDR3 is 16 amino acids long. Study processing details: Scientists estimated how many nucleated cells there were by amplifying reference gene primers. TCRdb keeps only in-frame clones here, not all; method: immunoSEQ multiplex PCR. V, J and clone size derive from that table, while D and trimming were established from the DNA sequence. The profile shows 290,000 or so clones, roughly 80% of them singletons. The V gene is TRBV4-1, the J gene TRBJ2-2, with 11 nucleotides matching TRBD2. What was sequenced was PBMCs or T cells enriched from blood (not recorded which). The TCR comes from a man aged 35 to 55 who had been exposed to COVID-19. The CDR3 sequence is CASSHLGLADTGELFF. Here the CDR3 DNA reads TGCGCCAGCAGCCACCTGGGACTAGCGGACACCGGGGAGCTGTTTTTT.